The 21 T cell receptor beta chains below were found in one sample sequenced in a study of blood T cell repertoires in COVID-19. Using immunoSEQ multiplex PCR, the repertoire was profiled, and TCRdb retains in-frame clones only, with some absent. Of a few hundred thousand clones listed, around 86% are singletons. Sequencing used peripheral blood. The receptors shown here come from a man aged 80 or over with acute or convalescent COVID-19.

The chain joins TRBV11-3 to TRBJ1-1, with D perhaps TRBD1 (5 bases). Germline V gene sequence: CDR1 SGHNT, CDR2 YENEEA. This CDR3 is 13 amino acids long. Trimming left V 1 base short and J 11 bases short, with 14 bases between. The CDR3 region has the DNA TGTGCCAGCAGCTTAGGACAGAGGAGCCCCGCTTTCTTT. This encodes CASSLGQRSPAFF. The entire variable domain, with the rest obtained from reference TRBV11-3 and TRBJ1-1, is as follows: EAGVVQSPRYKIIEKKQPVAFWCNPISGHNTLYWYLQNLGQGPELLIRYENEEAVDDSQLPKDRFSAERLKGVDSTLKIQPAELGDSAVYLCASSLGQRSPAFFGQGTRLTVV.

Here the CDR3 reads CASSRDTLSYGYTF. For the CDR3, the DNA is TGTGCCAGTTCACGGGACACACTTTCCTATGGCTACACCTTC. The chain links TRBV27 to TRBJ1-2, with D maybe TRBD1 (6 bases). Germline V lookup: CDR1 MNHEY, CDR2 SMNVEV (reference sequence). Deletions cut 9 bases from V and 4 bases from J, with 18 bases between. This CDR3 spans 14 amino acids.

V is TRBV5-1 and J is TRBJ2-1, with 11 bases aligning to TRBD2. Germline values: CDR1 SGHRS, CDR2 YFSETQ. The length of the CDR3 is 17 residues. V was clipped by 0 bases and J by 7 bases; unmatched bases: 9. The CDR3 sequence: CASSLDLSGRAGNEQFF. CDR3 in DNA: TGCGCCAGCAGCTTGGACCTTAGCGGGAGGGCCGGTAATGAGCAGTTCTTC.

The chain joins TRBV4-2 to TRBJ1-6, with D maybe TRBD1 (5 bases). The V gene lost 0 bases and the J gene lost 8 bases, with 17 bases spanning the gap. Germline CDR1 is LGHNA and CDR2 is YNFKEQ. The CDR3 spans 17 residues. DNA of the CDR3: TGTGCCAGCAGCCAAGATCGGCAGGGCGGTTCGGATTCACCCCTCCACTTT. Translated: CASSQDRQGGSDSPLHF.

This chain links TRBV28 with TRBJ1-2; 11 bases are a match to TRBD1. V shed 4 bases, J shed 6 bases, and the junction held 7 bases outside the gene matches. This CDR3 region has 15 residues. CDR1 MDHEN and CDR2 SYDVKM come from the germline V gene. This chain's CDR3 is CASSSSGQGGDGYTF. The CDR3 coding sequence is TGTGCCAGCAGTTCCTCGGGACAGGGGGGAGATGGCTACACCTTC.

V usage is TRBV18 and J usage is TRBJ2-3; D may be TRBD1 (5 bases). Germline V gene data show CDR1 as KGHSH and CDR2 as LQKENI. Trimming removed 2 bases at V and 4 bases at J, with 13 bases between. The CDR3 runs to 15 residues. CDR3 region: CASSPRPTEPDTQYF. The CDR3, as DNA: TGTGCCAGCTCACCAAGGCCGACAGAACCAGATACGCAGTATTTT.

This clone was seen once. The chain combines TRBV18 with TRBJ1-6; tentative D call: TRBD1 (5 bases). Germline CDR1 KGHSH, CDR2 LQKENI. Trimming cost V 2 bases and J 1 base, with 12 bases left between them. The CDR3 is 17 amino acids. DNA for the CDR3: TGTGCCAGCTCACCATTAGGGGTTGGATCCTATAATTCACCCCTCCACTTT. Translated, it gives CASSPLGVGSYNSPLHF.

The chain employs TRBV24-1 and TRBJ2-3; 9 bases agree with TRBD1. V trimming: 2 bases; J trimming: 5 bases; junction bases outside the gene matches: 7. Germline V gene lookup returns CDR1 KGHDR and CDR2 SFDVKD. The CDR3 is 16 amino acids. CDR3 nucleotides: TGTGCCACCAGTGATTCGGGACAGGGTCTGAAAGATACGCAGTATTTT. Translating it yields CATSDSGQGLKDTQYF.

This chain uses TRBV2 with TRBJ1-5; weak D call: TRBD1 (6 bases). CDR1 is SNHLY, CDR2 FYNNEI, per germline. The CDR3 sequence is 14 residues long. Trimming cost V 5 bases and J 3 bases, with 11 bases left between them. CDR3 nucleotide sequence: TGTGCCAGCAGTCAACAGGGAATCAATCAGCCCCAGCATTTT. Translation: CASSQQGINQPQHF.

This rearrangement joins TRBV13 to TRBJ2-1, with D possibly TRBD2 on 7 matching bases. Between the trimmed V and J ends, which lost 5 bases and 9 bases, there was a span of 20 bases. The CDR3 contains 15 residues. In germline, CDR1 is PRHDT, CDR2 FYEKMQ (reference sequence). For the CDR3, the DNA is TGTGCCAGCAGCCCCGGGGGGCCAGTGGGCGGTGAGCAGTTCTTC. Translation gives CASSPGGPVGGEQFF.

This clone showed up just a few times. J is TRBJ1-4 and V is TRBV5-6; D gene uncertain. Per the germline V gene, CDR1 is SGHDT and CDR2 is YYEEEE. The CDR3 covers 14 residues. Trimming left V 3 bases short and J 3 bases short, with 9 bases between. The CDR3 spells CASSSPRANEKLFF. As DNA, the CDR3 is TGTGCCAGCAGCTCGCCGCGGGCTAATGAAAAACTGTTTTTT. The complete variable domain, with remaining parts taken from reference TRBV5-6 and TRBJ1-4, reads DAGVTQSPTHLIKTRGQQVTLRCSPKSGHDTVSWYQQALGQGPQFIFQYYEEEERQRGNFPDRFSGHQFPNYSSELNVNALLLGDSALYLCASSSPRANEKLFFGSGTQLSVL.

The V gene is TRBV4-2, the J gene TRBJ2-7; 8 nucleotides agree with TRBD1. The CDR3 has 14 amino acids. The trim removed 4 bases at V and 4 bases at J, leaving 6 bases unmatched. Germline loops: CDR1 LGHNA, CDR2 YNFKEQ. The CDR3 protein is CASSPTNRGYEQYF. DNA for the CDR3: TGTGCCAGCAGCCCGACCAACAGGGGGTACGAGCAGTACTTC.

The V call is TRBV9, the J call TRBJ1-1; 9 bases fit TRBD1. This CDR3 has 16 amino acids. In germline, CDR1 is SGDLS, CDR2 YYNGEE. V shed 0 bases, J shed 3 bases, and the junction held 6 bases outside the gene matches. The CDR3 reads CASSVAPGTGYTEAFF. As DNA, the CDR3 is TGTGCCAGCAGCGTAGCCCCCGGGACAGGGTACACTGAAGCTTTCTTT.

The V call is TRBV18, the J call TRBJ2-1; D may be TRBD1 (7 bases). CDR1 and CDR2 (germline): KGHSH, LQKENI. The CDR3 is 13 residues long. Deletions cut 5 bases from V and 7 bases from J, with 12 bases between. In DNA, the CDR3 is TGTGCCAGCTCAAGTCAGGGGGGAAATGAGCAGTTCTTC. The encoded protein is CASSSQGGNEQFF.

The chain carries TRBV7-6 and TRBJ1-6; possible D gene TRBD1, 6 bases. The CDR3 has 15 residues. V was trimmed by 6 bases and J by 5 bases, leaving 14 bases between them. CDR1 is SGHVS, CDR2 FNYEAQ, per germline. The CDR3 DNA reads TGTGCCAGCAGTTTGGAGGACAGAAATAATTCACCCCTCCACTTT. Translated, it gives CASSLEDRNNSPLHF.

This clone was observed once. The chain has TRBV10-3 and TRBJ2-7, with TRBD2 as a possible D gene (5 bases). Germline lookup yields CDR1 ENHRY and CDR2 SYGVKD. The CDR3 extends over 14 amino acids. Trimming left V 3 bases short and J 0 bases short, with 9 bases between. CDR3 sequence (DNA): TGTGCCATCAGTGACGGGGTCAGCTCCTACGAGCAGTACTTC. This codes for CAISDGVSSYEQYF.

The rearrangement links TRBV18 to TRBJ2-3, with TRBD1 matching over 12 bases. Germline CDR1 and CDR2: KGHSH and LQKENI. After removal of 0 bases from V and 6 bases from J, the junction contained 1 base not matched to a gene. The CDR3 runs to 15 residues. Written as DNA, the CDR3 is TGTGCCAGCTCACCACCTGGGACAGGGGGCGATACGCAGTATTTT. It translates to CASSPPGTGGDTQYF.

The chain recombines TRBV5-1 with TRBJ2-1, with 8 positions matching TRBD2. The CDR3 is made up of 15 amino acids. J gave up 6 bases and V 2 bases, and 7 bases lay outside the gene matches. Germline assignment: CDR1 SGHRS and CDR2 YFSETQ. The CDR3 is CASSFAAGVVNEQFF. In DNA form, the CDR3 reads TGCGCCAGCAGCTTTGCAGCGGGGGTGGTCAATGAGCAGTTCTTC.

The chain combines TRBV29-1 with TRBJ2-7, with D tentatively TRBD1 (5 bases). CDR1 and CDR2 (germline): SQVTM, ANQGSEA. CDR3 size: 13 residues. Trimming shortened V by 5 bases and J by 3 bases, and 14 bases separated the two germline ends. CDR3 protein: CSVRTTQLYEQYF. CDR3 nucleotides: TGCAGCGTTAGGACAACTCAACTCTACGAGCAGTACTTC.

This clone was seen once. The CDR3 protein is CASSLDRGARGNTIYF. CDR3 in DNA: TGTGCCAGCAGCCTAGACAGGGGGGCAAGAGGAAACACCATATATTTT. The rearrangement uses TRBV7-6 and TRBJ1-3; 9 bases match TRBD1. Germline V gene data show CDR1 as SGHVS and CDR2 as FNYEAQ. Trimming at V came to 5 bases and at J to 4 bases, leaving 9 bases not matched to a gene. This CDR3 has 16 amino acids.

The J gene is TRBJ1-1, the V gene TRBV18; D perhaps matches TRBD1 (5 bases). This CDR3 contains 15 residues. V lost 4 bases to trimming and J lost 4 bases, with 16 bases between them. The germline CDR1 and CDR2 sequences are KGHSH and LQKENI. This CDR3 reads CASSQAPTAFTEAFF. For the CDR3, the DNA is TGTGCCAGCTCACAAGCCCCGACAGCTTTCACTGAAGCTTTCTTT.